These 9 T cell receptor beta chains originate from one sample sequenced in a study of cytomegalovirus exposure and HLA in healthy donors. Use of 60 Vbeta and 13 Jbeta primers characterized the PCR. Assay: immunoSEQ multiplex PCR; the TCRdb copy retains only in-frame clones and omits some. The table lists approximately 160,000 clones, just over 70% of them singletons. Input material: PBMCs. The receptors were gathered from a man aged 18 to 29 in good health and CMV-seropositive.

A remark on this clone: This specimen includes other DNA sequences encoding the same CDR3. J is TRBJ1-2 and V is TRBV7-9; D is unclear. Germline CDR1 reads SEHNR; CDR2 reads FQNEAQ (reference sequence). This CDR3 spans 13 amino acids. Trimming removed 1 base at V and 4 bases at J, with 7 bases between. This CDR3 reads CASSLDRVYGYTF. The CDR3 DNA sequence: TGTGCCAGCAGCTTAGATCGTGTCTATGGCTACACCTTC. The whole variable domain, remainder taken from reference TRBV7-9 and TRBJ1-2, is DTGVSQNPRHKITKRGQNVTFRCDPISEHNRLYWYRQTLGQGPEFLTYFQNEAQLEKSRLLSDRFSAERPKGSFSTLEIQRTEQGDSAMYLCASSLDRVYGYTFGSGTRLTVV.

The chain uses TRBV28 and TRBJ2-3, with 10 bases fitting TRBD2. There are 17 residues in the CDR3. CDR1 MDHEN and CDR2 SYDVKM come from the germline V gene. Unmatched junction bases numbered 12, after V lost 8 bases and J lost 1 base. As DNA, the CDR3 is TGTGCCAGCTTTGGGCTAGCGGGAGCAACTCGCACAGATACGCAGTATTTT. This encodes CASFGLAGATRTDTQYF.

Within the sample, this clone is medium-sized. The chain is built from TRBV7-2 and TRBJ1-4, with D hard to call. Germline CDR1 reads SGHTA; CDR2 reads FQGNSA. Trimming removed 1 base from V and 13 bases from J, with 13 bases in between. The CDR3 is 13 residues long. This CDR3 is CASSLGGSGGLFF. Written as DNA, the CDR3 is TGTGCCAGCAGCTTAGGTGGGAGTGGTGGACTGTTTTTT.

A few counts support this clone. The chain recombines TRBV5-1 with TRBJ1-5, with TRBD1 identical over 7 bases. CDR1 SGHRS and CDR2 YFSETQ come from the germline V gene. The length of the CDR3 is 14 residues. Trimming took 4 bases from V and 3 from J; bases not matched to a gene: 4. The CDR3 nucleotides are TGCGCCAGCAGCCCGGACAGGCCCAATCAGCCCCAGCATTTT. Protein sequence: CASSPDRPNQPQHF. Full variable domain (rest looked up from reference TRBV5-1 and TRBJ1-5): KAGVTQTPRYLIKTRGQQVTLSCSPISGHRSVSWYQQTPGQGLQFLFEYFSETQRNKGNFPGRFSGRQFSNSRSEMNVSTLELGDSALYLCASSPDRPNQPQHFGDGTRLSIL.

V and J are TRBV30 and TRBJ1-4; 9 nucleotides agree with TRBD1. The CDR3 has 14 residues. Losses at the gene ends were 6 bases for V and 8 bases for J; bases not matched to a gene: 10. Looked up from germline, CDR1 is GTSNPN and CDR2 is SVGIG (reference sequence). The CDR3 DNA sequence: TGTGCCTGTGTATTCCGGGACAGGGACGAAAAACTGTTTTTT. It codes for CACVFRDRDEKLFF.

Details on this clone: Relative to the germline gene, one junction end is altered; a read error may explain this. The rearrangement links TRBV7-7 to TRBJ2-3; 8 bases are shared with TRBD1. Germline CDR1 and CDR2: SSHAT and FNYEAQ (reference sequence). The CDR3 is made up of 19 amino acids. CDR3 region: CASSQSPLRTGPRPDTQYF. Here the CDR3 DNA reads TGTGCTAGCAGCCAATCCCCCCTGAGGACAGGGCCGCGGCCAGATACGCAGTATTTT.

The gene calls are TRBV9 and TRBJ2-6; possibly TRBD1 for D (6 bases). The germline gives CDR1 SGDLS, CDR2 YYNGEE. The V gene lost 3 bases and the J gene lost 4 bases, with 14 bases spanning the gap. The length of the CDR3 is 16 residues. The CDR3 DNA is TGTGCCAGCAGCGCCGTTACAGGGCCCGGGGCCAACGTCCTGACTTTC. Translating it yields CASSAVTGPGANVLTF.

This clone was observed a few times. The rearrangement links TRBV5-6 to TRBJ2-3, with 9 bases aligning to TRBD2. The V gene end was trimmed by 1 base and the J gene end by 3 bases; junction bases not matched to a gene: 6. This CDR3 spans 16 amino acids. CDR1 is SGHDT, CDR2 YYEEEE, per germline. The CDR3 bases are TGTGCCAGCAGCTTGATTAGCGGGAGTGAAACAGATACGCAGTATTTT. Protein product: CASSLISGSETDTQYF.

V and J are TRBV10-3 and TRBJ2-7; a possible D gene is TRBD1 (5 bases). Germline V CDR1 and CDR2: ENHRY, SYGVKD. This CDR3 comprises 14 residues. V was trimmed by 0 bases and J by 6 bases, leaving 12 bases between them. The CDR3 protein is CAISESIGAFEQYV. DNA of the CDR3: TGTGCCATCAGTGAGTCGATAGGGGCATTCGAGCAGTACGTC.